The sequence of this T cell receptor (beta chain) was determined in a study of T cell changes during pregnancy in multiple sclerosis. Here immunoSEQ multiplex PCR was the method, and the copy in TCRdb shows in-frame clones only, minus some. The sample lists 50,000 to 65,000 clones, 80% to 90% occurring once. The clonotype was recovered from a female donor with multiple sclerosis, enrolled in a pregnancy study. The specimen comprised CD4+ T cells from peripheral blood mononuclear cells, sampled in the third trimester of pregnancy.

The chain's CDR3 is CASSFRLAGGIQETQYF. The CDR3 coding sequence is TGCGCCAGCAGCTTCAGACTAGCGGGGGGTATCCAAGAGACCCAGTACTTC. This sequence joins TRBV5-1 and TRBJ2-5; 13 bases are a match to TRBD2. Germline assignment: CDR1 SGHRS and CDR2 YFSETQ. The junction had 5 bases not matched to a gene; V was cut back by 2 bases and J by 1 base. This CDR3 region has 17 residues.